Listed here are 13 T cell receptor beta chains from one sample, sequenced in a study of blood T cell repertoires in COVID-19 (dated by TCRdb to the early 2020s). To prepare the library, the immunoSEQ multiplex PCR assay was applied. Imported from immuneACCESS, the table was reduced by TCRdb to in-frame sequences with V and J called. These copies leave out some clones; in studies compared against another copy, an unresolved V gene accounts for under half, and the cause of the remainder is not known. Recorded for this sample are just under 150,000 clones; 75% to 90% of them occurred a single time. 4.5% to 6% of the sample is taken by the ten largest. What was sequenced was peripheral blood. The source is a human donor in a cohort sampled during active COVID-19.

The chain carries TRBV5-1 and TRBJ2-7; TRBD1 agrees at 7 bases. The germline V gene has CDR1 SGHRS and CDR2 YFSETQ. The V segment lost 0 bases and the J segment 1 base; nucleotides outside the gene matches: 7. The CDR3 runs to 16 residues. The CDR3 DNA sequence: TGCGCCAGCAGCTTGGGGCCAACGGGACAGTCCTACGAGCAGTACTTC. Amino acid sequence: CASSLGPTGQSYEQYF.

The gene calls are TRBV2 and TRBJ1-2, with D possibly being TRBD1 (6 bases). V was pared by 4 bases and J by 4 bases, with 10 bases between. Germline V gene lookup returns CDR1 SNHLY and CDR2 FYNNEI. The CDR3 spans 13 residues. CDR3 DNA: TGTGCCAGCAGTGGGACAGAGTCCTATGGCTACACCTTC. Residues: CASSGTESYGYTF.

The V gene is TRBV5-6, the J gene TRBJ1-6, with D uncertain. Between the trimmed V and J ends, which lost 0 bases and 9 bases, there was a span of 10 bases. The germline V gene encodes CDR1 SGHDT and CDR2 YYEEEE. The CDR3 contains 14 residues. CDR3 residues: CASSLGAEGSPLHF. The DNA of the CDR3 is TGTGCCAGCAGCTTGGGGGCAGAAGGTTCACCCCTCCACTTT. The full variable domain, with the rest looked up from reference TRBV5-6 and TRBJ1-6, is DAGVTQSPTHLIKTRGQQVTLRCSPKSGHDTVSWYQQALGQGPQFIFQYYEEEERQRGNFPDRFSGHQFPNYSSELNVNALLLGDSALYLCASSLGAEGSPLHFGNGTRLTVT.

This chain uses TRBV7-6 with TRBJ2-5, with 8 positions matching TRBD1. After removal of 5 bases from V and 2 bases from J, the junction contained 7 bases not matched to a gene. Germline V gives CDR1 SGHVS, CDR2 FNYEAQ. This CDR3 comprises 15 residues. The CDR3 sequence: CASSPRTGKQETQYF. CDR3 DNA sequence: TGTGCCAGCAGCCCCCGGACAGGGAAACAAGAGACCCAGTACTTC.

V and J are TRBV7-2 and TRBJ2-3; a possible D gene is TRBD2 (6 bases). The germline V gene encodes CDR1 SGHTA and CDR2 FQGNSA. CDR3 length: 15 residues. Deletions cut 5 bases from V and 0 bases from J, with 12 bases between. CDR3 region: CASSLDYSSTDTQYF. The CDR3 DNA reads TGTGCCAGCAGCCTGGACTACTCGAGCACAGATACGCAGTATTTT.

This clone was counted a single time. The rearrangement joins TRBV3-1 (or the pseudogene TRBV3-2) to TRBJ2-1, with 8 nucleotides matching TRBD2. V lost 5 bases, J lost 10 bases, and 19 bases stayed unmatched. The CDR3 consists of 17 residues. Germline assignment: CDR1 LGHDT and CDR2 YNNKEL (reference sequence). The CDR3 here is CASSKLSSWTSSGEQFF. The CDR3 DNA reads as TGTGCCAGCAGCAAACTTTCGTCCTGGACTAGCTCGGGGGAGCAGTTCTTC.

The chain has TRBV28 and TRBJ1-1; TRBD1 is a possible D gene (5 bases). In germline, CDR1 is MDHEN, CDR2 SYDVKM. The CDR3 extends over 18 amino acids. Trimming removed 4 bases from V and 1 base from J, with 22 bases in between. In DNA, the CDR3 is TGTGCCAGCAGTTCCCTCTACGCATCCAGGGTCAAGAACACTGAAGCTTTCTTT. The encoded protein is CASSSLYASRVKNTEAFF.

The chain carries TRBV28 and TRBJ1-6, with 7 nucleotides matching TRBD1. The CDR3 covers 15 residues. The V gene's germline CDR1 is MDHEN and CDR2 SYDVKM. J gave up 0 bases and V 8 bases, and 4 bases lay outside the gene matches. The CDR3 region is CASSGGHSYNSPLHF. The CDR3 DNA reads as TGTGCCAGCTCAGGGGGGCACTCCTATAATTCACCCCTCCACTTT.

The CDR3 bases are TGCAGCGTTGGCCGGGACACTGAAGCTTTCTTT. Its translation: CSVGRDTEAFF. The chain joins TRBV29-1 to TRBJ1-1, with unresolved D. Trimming cost V 4 bases and J 3 bases, with 6 bases left between them. This CDR3 is built from 11 residues. In germline, CDR1 is SQVTM, CDR2 ANQGSEA.

This chain connects TRBV5-1 to TRBJ1-1; 7 nucleotides line up with TRBD1. CDR1 and CDR2 (germline): SGHRS, YFSETQ. V gave up 4 bases and J gave up 1 base; unmatched junction bases: 4. The CDR3 has 14 amino acids. DNA of the CDR3: TGCGCCAGCAGCCCCGGGACAGCGAACACTGAAGCTTTCTTT. Translated, it gives CASSPGTANTEAFF.

This clone came up a few times. The chain has TRBV6-5 and TRBJ1-2; no clear D. Trimming removed 7 bases from V and 4 bases from J, with 13 bases in between. In germline, CDR1 is MNHEY, CDR2 SVGAGI. There are 13 residues in the CDR3. The CDR3 region has the DNA TGTGCCAGCACCCAACGCGGTGGCTATGGCTACACCTTC. Protein: CASTQRGGYGYTF.

The chain couples TRBV28 to TRBJ2-3; a weak D match, TRBD1 (6 bases). Trimming shortened V by 7 bases and J by 2 bases, and 10 bases separated the two germline ends. Germline V lookup: CDR1 MDHEN, CDR2 SYDVKM. The CDR3 is 13 amino acids. This CDR3 is CASTGTNTDTQYF. Written as DNA, the CDR3 is TGTGCCAGCACTGGGACAAACACAGATACGCAGTATTTT.

This clone turned up a few times. The V and J genes are TRBV3-1 (or the pseudogene TRBV3-2) and TRBJ1-2; D not resolved. V lost 0 bases to trimming and J lost 7 bases, with 15 bases between them. The CDR3 has 15 amino acids. CDR1 LGHDT and CDR2 YNNKEL come from the germline V gene (reference sequence). CDR3 DNA: TGTGCCAGCAGCCAAGATGGTCGAGGTTTAGGTGGCTACACCTTC. Protein: CASSQDGRGLGGYTF.